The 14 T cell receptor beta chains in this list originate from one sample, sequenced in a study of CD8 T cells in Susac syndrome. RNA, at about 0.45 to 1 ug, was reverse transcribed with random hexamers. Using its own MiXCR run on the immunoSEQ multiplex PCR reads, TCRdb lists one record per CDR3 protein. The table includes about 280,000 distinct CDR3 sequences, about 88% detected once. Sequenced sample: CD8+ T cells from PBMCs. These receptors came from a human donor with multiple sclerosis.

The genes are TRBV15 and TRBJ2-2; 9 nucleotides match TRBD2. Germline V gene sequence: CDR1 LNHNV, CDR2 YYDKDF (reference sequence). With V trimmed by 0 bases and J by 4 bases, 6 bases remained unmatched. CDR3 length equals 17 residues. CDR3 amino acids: CATSRDLLAGSTGELFF. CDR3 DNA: TGTGCCACCAGCAGAGATTTACTAGCGGGCAGCACCGGGGAGCTGTTTTTT.

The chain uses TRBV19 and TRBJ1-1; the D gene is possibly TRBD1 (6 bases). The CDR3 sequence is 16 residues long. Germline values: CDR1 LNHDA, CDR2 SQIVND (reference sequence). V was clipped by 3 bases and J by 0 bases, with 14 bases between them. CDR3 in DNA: TGTGCCAGTAGTATTGAGACAGGATATGTGAACACTGAAGCTTTCTTT. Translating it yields CASSIETGYVNTEAFF.

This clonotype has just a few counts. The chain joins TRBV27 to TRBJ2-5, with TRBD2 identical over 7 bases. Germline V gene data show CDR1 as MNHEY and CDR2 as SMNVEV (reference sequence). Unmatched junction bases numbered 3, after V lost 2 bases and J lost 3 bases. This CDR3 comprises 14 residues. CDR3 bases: TGTGCCAGCAGTTTACGGCTAGCGGAAGAGACCCAGTACTTC. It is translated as CASSLRLAEETQYF.

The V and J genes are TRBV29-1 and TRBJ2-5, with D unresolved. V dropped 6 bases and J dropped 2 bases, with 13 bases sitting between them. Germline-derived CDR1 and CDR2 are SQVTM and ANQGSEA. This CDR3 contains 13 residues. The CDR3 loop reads CSVEVRRQETQYF. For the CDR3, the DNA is TGCAGCGTCGAGGTCAGGAGACAAGAGACCCAGTACTTC.

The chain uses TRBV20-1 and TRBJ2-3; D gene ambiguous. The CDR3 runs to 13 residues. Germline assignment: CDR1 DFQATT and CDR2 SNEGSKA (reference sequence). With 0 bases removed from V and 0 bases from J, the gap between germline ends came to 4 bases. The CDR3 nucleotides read TGCAGTGCTAGAGACTCTAGCACAGATACGCAGTATTTT. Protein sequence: CSARDSSTDTQYF.

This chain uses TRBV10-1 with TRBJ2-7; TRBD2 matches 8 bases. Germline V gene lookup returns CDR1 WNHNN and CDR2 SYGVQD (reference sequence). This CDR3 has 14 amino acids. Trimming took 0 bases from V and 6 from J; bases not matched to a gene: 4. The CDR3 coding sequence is TGCGCCAGCAGTGAGTCAGGAAGCGGGAGCGAGCAGTACTTC. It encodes CASSESGSGSEQYF.

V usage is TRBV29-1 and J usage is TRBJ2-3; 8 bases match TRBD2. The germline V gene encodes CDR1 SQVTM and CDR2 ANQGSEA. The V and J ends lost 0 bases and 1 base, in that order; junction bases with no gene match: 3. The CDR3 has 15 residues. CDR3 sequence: CSVEDRGGRTDTQYF. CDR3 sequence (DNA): TGCAGCGTTGAAGACCGCGGGGGGCGCACAGATACGCAGTATTTT.

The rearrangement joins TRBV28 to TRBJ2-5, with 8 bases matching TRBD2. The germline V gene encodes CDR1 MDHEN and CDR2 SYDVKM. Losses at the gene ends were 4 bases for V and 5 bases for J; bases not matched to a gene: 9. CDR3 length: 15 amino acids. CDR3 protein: CASSSPRGGRETQYF. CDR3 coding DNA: TGTGCCAGCAGTTCCCCCCGGGGGGGGAGGGAGACCCAGTACTTC.

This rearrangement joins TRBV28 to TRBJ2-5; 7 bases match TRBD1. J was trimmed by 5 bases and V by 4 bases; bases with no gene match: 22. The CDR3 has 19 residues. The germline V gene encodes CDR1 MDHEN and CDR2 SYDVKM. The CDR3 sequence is CASSSWDPGQWSVSETQYF. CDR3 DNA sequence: TGTGCCAGCAGTTCGTGGGACCCGGGACAGTGGTCCGTTTCCGAGACCCAGTACTTC.

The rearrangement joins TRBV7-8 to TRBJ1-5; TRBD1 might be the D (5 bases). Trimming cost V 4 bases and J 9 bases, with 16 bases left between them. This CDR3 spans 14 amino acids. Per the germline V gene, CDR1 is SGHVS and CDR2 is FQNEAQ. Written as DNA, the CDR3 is TGTGCCAGCAGCTCCCCGGGACTTAACGGGCCCCAGCATTTT. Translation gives CASSSPGLNGPQHF.

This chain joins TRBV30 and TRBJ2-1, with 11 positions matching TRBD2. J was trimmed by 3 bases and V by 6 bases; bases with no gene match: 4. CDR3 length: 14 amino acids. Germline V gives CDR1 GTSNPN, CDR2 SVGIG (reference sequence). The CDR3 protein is CACRLAGLYNEQFF. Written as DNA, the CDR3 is TGTGCCTGCAGACTAGCGGGACTCTACAATGAGCAGTTCTTC.

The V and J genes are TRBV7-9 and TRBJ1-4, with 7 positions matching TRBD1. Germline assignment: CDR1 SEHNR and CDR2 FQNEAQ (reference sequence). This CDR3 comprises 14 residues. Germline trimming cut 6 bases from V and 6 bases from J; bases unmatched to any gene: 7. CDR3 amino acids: CASSPGGKDEKLFF. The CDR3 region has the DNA TGTGCCAGCAGTCCAGGGGGGAAAGATGAAAAACTGTTTTTT.

CDR3 sequence: CASSEPGELFF. For the CDR3, the DNA is TGTGCCAGCAGCGAACCCGGGGAGCTGTTTTTT. This chain links TRBV9 with TRBJ2-2; D remains unclear. The germline V gene encodes CDR1 SGDLS and CDR2 YYNGEE. The CDR3 has 11 amino acids. V was clipped by 3 bases and J by 6 bases, with 3 bases between them.

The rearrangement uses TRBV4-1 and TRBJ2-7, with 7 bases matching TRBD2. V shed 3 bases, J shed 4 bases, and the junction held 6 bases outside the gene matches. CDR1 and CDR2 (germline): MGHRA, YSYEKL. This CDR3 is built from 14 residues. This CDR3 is CASSQRDGGYEQYF. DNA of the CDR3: TGCGCCAGCAGCCAGAGGGACGGGGGGTACGAGCAGTACTTC.